The clone carrying this T cell receptor (beta chain) was detected many times. Its antigen is not known. This specimen comes from a study of T cells in Graves' hyperthyroidism and ophthalmopathy. Study conclusions and caveats: The blood repertoire included most of the expanded thyroid clonotypes above 0.001.

Researchers took RNA transcripts and amplified the TCR beta CDR3 regions from them. The study used the HTBI primer set for a first-round RT-PCR of the TCR CDR3. TCRdb called the multiplex PCR reads again in MiXCR, with one record for every CDR3 protein. The sample has about 200,000 distinct CDR3 sequences, 17% seen once; the top ten hold 40% to 65%. When ophthalmopathy did not progress within 18 months, Graves' hyperthyroidism was considered stable. Patients aged 18 to 65 had newly diagnosed hyperthyroidism lasting under 2 months. Diagnosis rested on symptoms, serum thyroxine and TRAb, thyroid ultrasound, and orbital computed tomography. Germline-derived CDR1 and CDR2 are DFQATT and SNEGSKA (reference sequence). This CDR3 is built from 13 residues. The ends were cut back, 5 bases at V and 3 bases at J, with 14 bases in the middle.

Sequencing was performed on blood. This sequence originates from a woman aged 45-60 years with Graves' hyperthyroidism. V usage is TRBV20-1 and J usage is TRBJ2-7, with TRBD1 as a possible D gene (6 bases). This CDR3 reads CSALSTGNYEQYF. CDR3 sequence (DNA): TGCAGTGCTCTATCGACAGGCAACTACGAGCAGTACTTC.